These T cell receptor beta chains were read from a single sample in a study of blood T cells in healthy people across ages. TCRdb called the 5' RACE reads again in MiXCR, with one record for every CDR3 protein. The sample yields about 730,000 distinct CDR3 sequences, about 42% seen once. Sequencing was performed on blood. The source of these receptors is a woman in her sixties in good health. Both conserved end residues are part of each CDR3. The order of the fields is clone size, J gene, V gene, D gene, CDR3 DNA, CDR3 protein. The D gene is left open where the match is weak. A clone size is listed for some rows: how often the clone was seen (once, few, many), or a class if it is expanded.

clone_size: -
j_call: TRBJ2-6
v_call: TRBV27
d_call: -
cdr3_nt: TGTGCCAGCAGTTTAACAGTCCGGCAGGGAGTTTCTGGGGCCAACGTCCTGACTTTC
cdr3_aa: CASSLTVRQGVSGANVLTF

clone_size: -
j_call: TRBJ2-5
v_call: TRBV7-2
d_call: TRBD2
cdr3_nt: TGTGCCCGCAGCTTAGCGGCTAGCGGGAGTGGGGGAATCCAAGAGACCCAGTACTTC
cdr3_aa: CARSLAASGSGGIQETQYF

clone_size: -
j_call: TRBJ2-3
v_call: TRBV6-5
d_call: TRBD2
cdr3_nt: TGTGCCAGCAGTTACTCGACTAGCGGGCTTGGTACGCAGTATTTT
cdr3_aa: CASSYSTSGLGTQYF

clone_size: -
j_call: TRBJ1-2
v_call: TRBV14
d_call: TRBD1
cdr3_nt: TGTGCCAGCAGCCATGGAGGAGGGACAGGGGGCTATGGCTGCACCTTC
cdr3_aa: CASSHGGGTGGYGCTF

clone_size: -
j_call: TRBJ2-5
v_call: TRBV5-5
d_call: -
cdr3_nt: TGTGCCGGCAGTGTAGACTTGGAAGAGACCCAGTACTTC
cdr3_aa: CAGSVDLEETQYF

clone_size: -
j_call: TRBJ2-1
v_call: TRBV28
d_call: TRBD2
cdr3_nt: TGTGCCAGCAGTTTAAGCCTAGCGGGAGGGCATGAGCAGTTCTTC
cdr3_aa: CASSLSLAGGHEQFF

clone_size: few
j_call: TRBJ2-3
v_call: TRBV7-9
d_call: -
cdr3_nt: TGTGCCAGCAGCTTTGGGGTATATACGCAGTATTTT
cdr3_aa: CASSFGVYTQYF

clone_size: -
j_call: TRBJ2-5
v_call: TRBV15
d_call: TRBD1
cdr3_nt: TGTGCCACCAGCCGTATTAAAAGGACAGGGTACGCGGAGACCCAGTACTTC
cdr3_aa: CATSRIKRTGYAETQYF

clone_size: -
j_call: TRBJ2-1
v_call: TRBV7-2
d_call: TRBD2
cdr3_nt: TGTGCCAGCAGCTCGGGACTAGCGGGAGGGGCAGGGCAGTTCTTC
cdr3_aa: CASSSGLAGGAGQFF

clone_size: -
j_call: TRBJ2-1
v_call: TRBV5-1
d_call: -
cdr3_nt: TGCGCCAGCAGCTTGGGGGCAGCCAATGAGCAGTTCTTC
cdr3_aa: CASSLGAANEQFF

clone_size: few
j_call: TRBJ2-7
v_call: TRBV14
d_call: -
cdr3_nt: TGTGCCAGCAGCCAATGGGGGTCTTCAGTCTACGAGCAGTACTTC
cdr3_aa: CASSQWGSSVYEQYF

clone_size: few
j_call: TRBJ2-7
v_call: TRBV12-3/TRBV12-4
d_call: TRBD1
cdr3_nt: TGTGCCAGCAGGTCGAGGACAGGGACCTACGAGCAGTACTTC
cdr3_aa: CASRSRTGTYEQYF

clone_size: -
j_call: TRBJ2-7
v_call: TRBV9
d_call: TRBD1
cdr3_nt: TGTGCCAGCAGCCAGGGGGCCGGAACCGAGCAGTACTTC
cdr3_aa: CASSQGAGTEQYF

clone_size: -
j_call: TRBJ2-4
v_call: TRBV3-1
d_call: -
cdr3_nt: TGTGCCAGCAGCCAGGATGGGTCAGCCAAAAACATTCAGTACTTC
cdr3_aa: CASSQDGSAKNIQYF

clone_size: -
j_call: TRBJ1-2
v_call: TRBV27
d_call: -
cdr3_nt: TGTGCCAGCAGTGGACGGACCCCCGGAGGGGTCGGCTATGGCTACACCTTC
cdr3_aa: CASSGRTPGGVGYGYTF

clone_size: -
j_call: TRBJ1-2
v_call: TRBV12-3/TRBV12-4
d_call: -
cdr3_nt: TGTGCCAGCAGCCCCCATACAGGGTCTGGCTACACCTTC
cdr3_aa: CASSPHTGSGYTF

clone_size: -
j_call: TRBJ2-7
v_call: TRBV29-1
d_call: -
cdr3_nt: TGCAGCGTTGTCCAGGGACGAGGTCATGTGGGTTACGAGCAGTACTTC
cdr3_aa: CSVVQGRGHVGYEQYF

clone_size: -
j_call: TRBJ2-1
v_call: TRBV6-5
d_call: -
cdr3_nt: TGTGCCAGCAGCCAGCGACTAGTTCCGTACAATGAGCAGTTCTTC
cdr3_aa: CASSQRLVPYNEQFF

clone_size: -
j_call: TRBJ2-5
v_call: TRBV3-1
d_call: TRBD2
cdr3_nt: TGTGCCAGCAGCACTACTAGCGGGAGGTTATGGGAGACCCAGTACTTC
cdr3_aa: CASSTTSGRLWETQYF

clone_size: few
j_call: TRBJ1-2
v_call: TRBV7-6
d_call: -
cdr3_nt: TGTGCCAGCAGCTTGTTGACGGAAAACTATGGCTACACCTTC
cdr3_aa: CASSLLTENYGYTF

clone_size: -
j_call: TRBJ2-7
v_call: TRBV28
d_call: -
cdr3_nt: TGTGCCAGCAGTCCACTTGAAGGGGGGTCCTACGAGCAGTACTTC
cdr3_aa: CASSPLEGGSYEQYF

clone_size: -
j_call: TRBJ1-2
v_call: TRBV6-2/TRBV6-3
d_call: -
cdr3_nt: TGTGCCAGCAGAGACGGGGATGGCTACACCTTC
cdr3_aa: CASRDGDGYTF

clone_size: few
j_call: TRBJ2-1
v_call: TRBV20-1
d_call: TRBD2
cdr3_nt: TGCAGTGCTCCTCTAGCGGGGGCATCCTACAATGAGCAGTTCTTC
cdr3_aa: CSAPLAGASYNEQFF

clone_size: -
j_call: TRBJ2-3
v_call: TRBV27
d_call: TRBD2
cdr3_nt: TGTGCCAGCAGTTTCATCGGGACTACTGACAGCACAGATACGCAGTATTTT
cdr3_aa: CASSFIGTTDSTDTQYF

clone_size: few
j_call: TRBJ2-1
v_call: TRBV2
d_call: -
cdr3_nt: TGTGCCAGCAGTGAATACAGGGTGCACAATGAGCAGTTCTTC
cdr3_aa: CASSEYRVHNEQFF

clone_size: -
j_call: TRBJ2-7
v_call: TRBV20-1
d_call: -
cdr3_nt: TGCAGTGCTCACCAGCCTCCCTATTACGAGCAGTACTTC
cdr3_aa: CSAHQPPYYEQYF